These 23 T cell receptor beta chains originate from one sample sequenced in a study of CXCR3-negative and CXCR3-positive naive CD8 T cells. Study findings and constraints: Comparison of naive cells showed more hydrophobic TRB CDR3s in CXCR3-positive than in CXCR3-negative naive cells.

Their specific antigens are unknown. Libraries were UMI-labeled 5' RACE TRB cDNA. TCRdb re-called the 5' RACE reads; every CDR3 protein appears as one record, without DNA. This sample contains roughly 120,000 distinct CDR3 sequences. Sequencing was performed on naive CXCR3+ CD8+ T cells from blood. The subset: CD45RO-CCR7+CD27+CD95- naive CD8+ T cells expressing CXCR3 (TNR3+). These receptors came from a human donor in good health. Some clones in this sample may be carry-over from other donors' samples.

This chain links TRBV25-1 with TRBJ1-4; as DNA is missing, the TRBD1 call by TCRdb cannot be tested. This CDR3 contains 14 residues. Germline CDR1 is MGHDK and CDR2 is SYGVNS. CDR3 protein: CASSSGQNNEKLFF.

The chain links TRBV19 to TRBJ1-5; TCRdb lists TRBD1, though no DNA is available to test this call. The CDR3 runs to 14 residues. Per the germline V gene, CDR1 is LNHDA and CDR2 is SQIVND (reference sequence). CDR3 protein: CASSITTGAQPQHF.

The gene calls are TRBV6-8 and TRBJ2-7. The V gene's germline CDR1 is MNHGY and CDR2 SAAAGT. The CDR3 contains 15 residues. The CDR3 is CASSVDGPKMYEQYF.

The chain joins TRBV7-9 to TRBJ2-3. The CDR3 runs to 12 residues. CDR1 and CDR2 from the germline V gene are SEHNR and FQNEAQ (reference sequence). The CDR3 loop reads CASSFVGREQYF.

CDR3 sequence: CASSIDRENEQFF. The J gene is TRBJ2-1, the V gene TRBV19. This CDR3 comprises 13 residues. Germline values: CDR1 LNHDA, CDR2 SQIVND (reference sequence).

This chain uses TRBV29-1 with TRBJ1-1; lacking DNA, the TRBD1 call made by TCRdb goes unchecked. Germline V lookup: CDR1 SQVTM, CDR2 ANQGSEA. This CDR3 is 13 amino acids long. CDR3 protein: CSGVGWGDTEAFF.

The V gene is TRBV7-9, the J gene TRBJ2-3; there is no DNA to check the TCRdb D call of TRBD1. Per germline, CDR1 SEHNR and CDR2 FQNEAQ (reference sequence). The CDR3 runs 16 residues. This chain's CDR3 is CASIQTGFELTDTQYF.

The V call is TRBV3-1, the J call TRBJ2-7; TCRdb names TRBD2, which stays unverified in the absence of DNA. The CDR3 loop spans 14 amino acids. The germline V gene has CDR1 LGHDT and CDR2 YNNKEL (reference sequence). The CDR3 loop is CASSVGLVGYEQYF.

The chain recombines TRBV12-3 or TRBV12-4 with TRBJ1-1; TCRdb outputs TRBD1, but without DNA this stays unchecked. The CDR3 has 15 residues. The CDR3 sequence: CASSSIPRGDTEAFF.

The chain links TRBV5-1 to TRBJ2-1; the D gene TCRdb calls, TRBD2, cannot be checked with no DNA. CDR1 and CDR2 from the germline V gene are SGHRS and YFSETQ. The CDR3 has 14 amino acids. The CDR3 is CASSPGLAGGPSFF.

The chain couples TRBV19 to TRBJ2-1; TCRdb calls TRBD1, which cannot be checked without DNA. The CDR3 is made up of 14 amino acids. CDR1 LNHDA and CDR2 SQIVND come from the germline V gene (reference sequence). CDR3 protein: CASNIGTANNEQFF.

This chain joins TRBV5-6 and TRBJ2-7; absent DNA, TCRdb's TRBD2 call cannot be checked. The length of the CDR3 is 17 residues. Germline V lookup: CDR1 SGHDT, CDR2 YYEEEE. CDR3 amino acids: CASSLYGPRRGYHEQYF.

The rearrangement uses TRBV5-1 and TRBJ2-5; the D call of TRBD2 rests on TCRdb alone, since no DNA is present to check it. The V gene's germline CDR1 is SGHRS and CDR2 YFSETQ. This CDR3 has 13 residues. The CDR3: CASSWTIEETQYF.

The V and J genes are TRBV27 and TRBJ2-7. The CDR3 totals 13 residues. Germline V gives CDR1 MNHEY, CDR2 SMNVEV (reference sequence). The chain's CDR3 is CASGVGSSYEQYF.

This CDR3 reads CSVEVTAATEAFF. This rearrangement joins TRBV29-1 to TRBJ1-1. Germline V gene sequence: CDR1 SQVTM, CDR2 ANQGSEA. The CDR3 covers 13 residues. The whole variable domain, filled in from reference TRBV29-1 and TRBJ1-1, reads SAVISQKPSRDICQRGTSLTIQCQVDSQVTMMFWYRQQPGQSLTLIATANQGSEATYESGFVIDKFPISRPNLTFSTLTVSNMSPEDSSIYLCSVEVTAATEAFFGQGTRLTVV.

The chain couples TRBV7-9 to TRBJ2-5; TCRdb's D call of TRBD1 is untestable without DNA. Germline V gene data show CDR1 as SEHNR and CDR2 as FQNEAQ (reference sequence). The CDR3 has 17 amino acids. The CDR3 region is CASSFALGQGVQETQYF.

CDR3 in amino acids: CASSLGQGIGYEQYF. This chain joins TRBV7-3 and TRBJ2-7; the D call from TCRdb, TRBD1, cannot be confirmed without DNA. The germline V gene has CDR1 SGHTA and CDR2 FQGTGA. This CDR3 contains 15 residues.

The chain couples TRBV5-4 to TRBJ1-2; TCRdb selects TRBD1, and the lack of DNA leaves this call unchecked. The germline CDR1 and CDR2 sequences are SGHNT and YYREEE (reference sequence). The CDR3 runs 14 residues. CDR3 loop: CASSLGQGAYGYTF.

The chain has TRBV7-9 and TRBJ2-1; checking the TCRdb D call of TRBD1 is not possible without DNA. CDR1 and CDR2 (germline): SEHNR, FQNEAQ (reference sequence). This CDR3 has 13 residues. This CDR3 reads CASRPIEGREQFF.

The CDR3 is CSARAPDLRETYEQYF. This chain joins TRBV20-1 and TRBJ2-7; TCRdb's assignment of TRBD1 cannot be checked, as there is no DNA. This CDR3 contains 16 residues. The germline V gene has CDR1 DFQATT and CDR2 SNEGSKA (reference sequence).

The chain is built from TRBV20-1 and TRBJ2-7; no DNA is available, so the TRBD2 call from TCRdb remains unchecked. In germline, CDR1 is DFQATT, CDR2 SNEGSKA (reference sequence). The CDR3 has 12 amino acids. The chain's CDR3 is CSATLRSDEQYF.

The CDR3 spells CASSLGTAPNSPLHF. The J gene is TRBJ1-6, the V gene TRBV6-2 or TRBV6-3; TCRdb's D call of TRBD1 is untestable without DNA. The germline V gene encodes CDR1 MNHEY and CDR2 SVGEGT. CDR3 length: 15 residues.

The chain uses TRBV7-8 and TRBJ1-2; TCRdb designates TRBD1, a call that cannot be tested without DNA. The CDR3 extends over 14 amino acids. Per the germline V gene, CDR1 is SGHVS and CDR2 is FQNEAQ. The CDR3 here is CASRGDRAPYGYTF.